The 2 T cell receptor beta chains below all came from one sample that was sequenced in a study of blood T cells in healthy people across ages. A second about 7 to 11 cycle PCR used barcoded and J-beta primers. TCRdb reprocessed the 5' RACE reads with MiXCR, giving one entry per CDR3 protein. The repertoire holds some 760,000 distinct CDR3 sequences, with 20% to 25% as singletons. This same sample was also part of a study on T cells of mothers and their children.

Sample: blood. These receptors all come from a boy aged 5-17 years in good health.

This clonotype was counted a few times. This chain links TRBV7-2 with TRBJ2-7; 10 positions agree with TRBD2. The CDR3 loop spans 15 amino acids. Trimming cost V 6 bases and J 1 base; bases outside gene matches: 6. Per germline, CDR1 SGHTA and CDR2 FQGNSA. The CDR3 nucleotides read TGTGCCAGCAGTTCTAGCGGGAGACCTTCCTACGAGCAGTACTTC. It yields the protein CASSSSGRPSYEQYF.

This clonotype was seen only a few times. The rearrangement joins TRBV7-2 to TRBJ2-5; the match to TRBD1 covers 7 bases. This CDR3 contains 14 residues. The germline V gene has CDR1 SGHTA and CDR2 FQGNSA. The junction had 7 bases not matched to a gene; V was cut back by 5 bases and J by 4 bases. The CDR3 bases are TGTGCCAGCAGCGCCTACAGGGGTGGAGAGACCCAGTACTTC. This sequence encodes CASSAYRGGETQYF. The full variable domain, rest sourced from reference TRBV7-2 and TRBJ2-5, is GAGVSQSPSNKVTEKGKDVELRCDPISGHTALYWYRQSLGQGLEFLIYFQGNSAPDKSGLPSDRFSAERTGGSVSTLTIQRTQQEDSAVYLCASSAYRGGETQYFGPGTRLLVL.